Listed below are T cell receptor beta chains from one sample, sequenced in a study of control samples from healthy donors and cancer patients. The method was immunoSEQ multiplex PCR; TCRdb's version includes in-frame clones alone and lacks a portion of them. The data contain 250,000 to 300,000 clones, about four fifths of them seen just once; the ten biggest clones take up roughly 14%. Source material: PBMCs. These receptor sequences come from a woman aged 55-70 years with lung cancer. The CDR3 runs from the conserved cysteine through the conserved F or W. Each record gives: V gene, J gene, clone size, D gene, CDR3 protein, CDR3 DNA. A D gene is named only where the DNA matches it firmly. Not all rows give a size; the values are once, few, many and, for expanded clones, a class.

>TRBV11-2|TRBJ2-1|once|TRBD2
CASSLAGGPYNEQFF
TGTGCCAGCAGCCTAGCGGGGGGTCCCTACAATGAGCAGTTCTTC
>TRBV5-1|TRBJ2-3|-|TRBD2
CASSHTGGGPTTDTQYF
TGCGCCAGCAGCCACACCGGGGGGGGCCCCACCACAGATACGCAGTATTTT
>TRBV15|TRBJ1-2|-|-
CATSRDQPGDGGYTF
TGTGCCACCAGCAGGGATCAACCAGGGGACGGTGGCTACACCTTC
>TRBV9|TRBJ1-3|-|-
CASSPQDNFSGNTIYF
TGTGCCAGCAGCCCTCAGGACAATTTCTCTGGAAACACCATATATTTT
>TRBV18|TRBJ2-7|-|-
CASSEGNPPREQYF
TGTGCCAGCTCAGAGGGCAACCCCCCTCGCGAGCAGTACTTC
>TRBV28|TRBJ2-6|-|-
CASSSGGSGANVLTF
TGTGCCAGCAGTTCCGGGGGTTCTGGGGCCAACGTCCTGACTTTC
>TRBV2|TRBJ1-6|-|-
CASSPMGGRNSPLHF
TGTGCCAGCAGTCCAATGGGGGGGCGTAATTCACCCCTCCACTTT
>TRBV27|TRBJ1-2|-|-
CASSLYKGNYGYTF
TGTGCCAGCAGTTTATATAAGGGTAACTATGGCTACACCTTC
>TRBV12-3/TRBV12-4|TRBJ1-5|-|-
CASSLRDQQPQHF
TGTGCCAGCAGTTTAAGGGACCAACAGCCCCAGCATTTT
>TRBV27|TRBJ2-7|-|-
CASSFLARGRQGGVEQYF
TGTGCCAGCAGTTTTTTAGCACGAGGTCGGCAGGGCGGAGTCGAGCAGTACTTC
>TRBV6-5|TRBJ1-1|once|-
CASSYPGDNTEAFF
TGTGCCAGCAGTTATCCTGGGGACAACACTGAAGCTTTCTTT
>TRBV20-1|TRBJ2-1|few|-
CSVYPRGEQFF
TGCAGTGTGTACCCTCGGGGCGAGCAGTTCTTC
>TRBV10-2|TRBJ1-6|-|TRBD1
CASSRDSTYNSPLHF
TGCGCCAGCAGTCGGGACAGCACCTATAATTCACCCCTCCACTTT
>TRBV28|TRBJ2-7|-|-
CASSRQGYEQYF
TGTGCCAGCAGCCGCCAGGGCTACGAGCAGTACTTC
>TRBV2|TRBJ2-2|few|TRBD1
CASSNRDRVNTGELFF
TGTGCCAGCAGCAACAGGGACAGAGTGAACACCGGGGAGCTGTTTTTT
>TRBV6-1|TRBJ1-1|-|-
CASSETLNTEAFF
TGTGCCAGCAGTGAAACTCTGAACACTGAAGCTTTCTTT
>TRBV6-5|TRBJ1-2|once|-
CATRTPTGNNYGYTF
TGTGCCACCAGAACACCCACCGGGAATAACTATGGCTACACCTTC
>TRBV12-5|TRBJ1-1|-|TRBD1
CASGLGRGTEAFF
TGTGCTAGTGGTTTGGGCAGGGGGACTGAAGCTTTCTTT
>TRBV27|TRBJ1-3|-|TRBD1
CASSLAGGRGNTIYF
TGTGCCAGCAGTTTGGCAGGGGGCCGGGGAAACACCATATATTTT
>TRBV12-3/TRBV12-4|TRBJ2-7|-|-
CASSLTRYEQYF
TGTGCCAGCAGCCTAACACGGTACGAGCAGTACTTC
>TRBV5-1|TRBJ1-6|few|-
CASSFLGQPVNTLHF
TGCGCCAGCAGCTTTCTTGGACAGCCGGTAAACACCCTCCACTTT
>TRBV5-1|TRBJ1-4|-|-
CASSFTGTNEKLFF
TGCGCCAGCAGCTTCACGGGAACTAATGAAAAACTGTTTTTT
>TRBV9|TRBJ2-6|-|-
CASTSVGSGANVLTF
TGTGCCAGCACCTCGGTGGGCTCTGGGGCCAACGTCCTGACTTTC
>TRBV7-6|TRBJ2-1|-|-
CASSLGTGTASYNEQFF
TGTGCCAGCAGCTTAGGAACCGGGACTGCGTCCTACAATGAGCAGTTCTTC
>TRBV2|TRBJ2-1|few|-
CASSLQPEQFF
TGTGCCAGCTCCTTGCAACCTGAGCAGTTCTTC
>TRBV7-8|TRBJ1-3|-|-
CASSSDRTNGNTIYF
TGTGCCAGCAGCTCGGACAGAACGAATGGAAACACCATATATTTT
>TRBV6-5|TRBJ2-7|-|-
CASSSYKYEQYF
TGTGCCAGCAGTTCGTATAAGTACGAGCAGTACTTC
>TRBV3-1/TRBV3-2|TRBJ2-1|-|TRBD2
CASSQGLAGVSSYNEQFF
TGTGCCAGCAGCCAGGGACTAGCGGGAGTAAGCTCCTACAATGAGCAGTTCTTC
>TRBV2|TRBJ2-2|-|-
CASSADAGTYTGELFF
TGTGCCAGCAGTGCGGACGCCGGGACGTACACCGGGGAGCTGTTTTTT
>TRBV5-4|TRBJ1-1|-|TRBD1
CASSRDSLNTEAFF
TGTGCCAGCAGCCGGGACAGCTTGAACACTGAAGCTTTCTTT
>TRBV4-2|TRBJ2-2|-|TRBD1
CASSQTGTGFWTGELFF
TGTGCCAGCAGCCAAACCGGGACAGGGTTTTGGACCGGGGAGCTGTTTTTT
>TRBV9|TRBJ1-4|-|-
CASSVAATNEKLFF
TGTGCCAGCAGCGTGGCAGCAACTAATGAAAAACTGTTTTTT
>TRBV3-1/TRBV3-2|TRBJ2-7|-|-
CASSQGLVYEQYF
TGTGCCAGCAGCCAAGGACTAGTCTACGAGCAGTACTTC
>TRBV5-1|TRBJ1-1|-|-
CASSLVLAGITEAFF
TGCGCCAGCAGCTTGGTTTTAGCGGGGATCACTGAAGCTTTCTTT
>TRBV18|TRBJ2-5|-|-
CASSPGQKETQYF
TGTGCCAGCTCACCCGGGCAGAAAGAGACCCAGTACTTC
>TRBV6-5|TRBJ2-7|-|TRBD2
CASRPSGMVYEQYF
TGTGCCAGCAGACCCAGCGGGATGGTCTACGAGCAGTACTTC
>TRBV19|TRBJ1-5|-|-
CASIPKGGNQPQHF
TGTGCCAGTATACCCAAAGGGGGTAATCAGCCCCAGCATTTT
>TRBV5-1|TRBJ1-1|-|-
CASSLGDTLNTEAFF
TGCGCCAGCAGCTTGGGGGACACTTTGAACACTGAAGCTTTCTTT
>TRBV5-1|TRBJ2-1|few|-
CASSLDTLYNEQFF
TGCGCCAGCAGCTTGGACACACTCTACAATGAGCAGTTCTTC
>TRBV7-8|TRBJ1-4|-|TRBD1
CASSYLGGATNEKLFF
TGTGCCAGCAGCTATCTAGGGGGCGCTACTAATGAAAAACTGTTTTTT
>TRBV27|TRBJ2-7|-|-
CASRARQAKFYEQYF
TGTGCCAGCCGGGCGCGCCAGGCGAAATTCTACGAGCAGTACTTC
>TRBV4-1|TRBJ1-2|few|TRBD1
CASSQVGQGVGYTF
TGCGCCAGCAGCCAAGTAGGACAGGGGGTAGGCTACACCTTC
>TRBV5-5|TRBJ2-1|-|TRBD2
CASSSGTKDEQFF
TGTGCCAGCAGCTCCGGGACTAAAGATGAGCAGTTCTTC
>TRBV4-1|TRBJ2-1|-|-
CASSQEWQNYNEQFF
TGCGCCAGCAGCCAAGAGTGGCAGAACTACAATGAGCAGTTCTTC
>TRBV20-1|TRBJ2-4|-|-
CSAIEFSGAKNIQYF
TGCAGTGCTATTGAGTTCTCAGGGGCCAAAAACATTCAGTACTTC
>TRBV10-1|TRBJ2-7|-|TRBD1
CASSEWDRPYEQYF
TGCGCCAGCAGTGAGTGGGACAGGCCCTACGAGCAGTACTTC